This record looks at one T cell receptor beta chain sequence and its context. What it binds is not known. It was with 60 Vbeta and 13 Jbeta primers that the PCR ran. Repertoires were generated with immunoSEQ multiplex PCR, while TCRdb's copy carries only in-frame clones and drops some. The profile covers 200,000 or so clones, with roughly 80% appearing a single time and 6% to 8% taken by the ten largest. The sample originates from a study of cytomegalovirus exposure and HLA in healthy donors. The overall study: A data release that came early held tens of millions of unique TCRs from HLA-typed donors. General study findings and limits: In an earlier analysis, most TCR beta V segments were productive about 87% or about 30% of the time. An Asian-associated ancestry cluster reportedly showed fewer N-insertions than the approximately 600-donor mean in a later analysis.

V lost 0 bases, J lost 8 bases, and 13 bases stayed unmatched. The CDR3 is 16 amino acids. Looked up from germline, CDR1 is GTSNPN and CDR2 is SVGIG (reference sequence). The sequenced material came from PBMCs. V gene TRBV30 combines with J gene TRBJ2-1; 7 positions match TRBD2. The source is a woman aged 45 to 65 in good health and CMV-seropositive. This CDR3 reads CAWSVRSPGGGYEQFF. DNA of the CDR3: TGTGCCTGGAGTGTACGCTCCCCGGGGGGTGGGTATGAGCAGTTCTTC. Looking up the rest from reference TRBV30 and TRBJ2-1 gives the full variable domain: SQTIHQWPATLVQPVGSPLSLECTVEGTSNPNLYWYRQAAGRGLQLLFYSVGIGQISSEVPQNLSASRPQDRQFILSSKKLLLSDSGFYLCAWSVRSPGGGYEQFFGPGTRLTVL.